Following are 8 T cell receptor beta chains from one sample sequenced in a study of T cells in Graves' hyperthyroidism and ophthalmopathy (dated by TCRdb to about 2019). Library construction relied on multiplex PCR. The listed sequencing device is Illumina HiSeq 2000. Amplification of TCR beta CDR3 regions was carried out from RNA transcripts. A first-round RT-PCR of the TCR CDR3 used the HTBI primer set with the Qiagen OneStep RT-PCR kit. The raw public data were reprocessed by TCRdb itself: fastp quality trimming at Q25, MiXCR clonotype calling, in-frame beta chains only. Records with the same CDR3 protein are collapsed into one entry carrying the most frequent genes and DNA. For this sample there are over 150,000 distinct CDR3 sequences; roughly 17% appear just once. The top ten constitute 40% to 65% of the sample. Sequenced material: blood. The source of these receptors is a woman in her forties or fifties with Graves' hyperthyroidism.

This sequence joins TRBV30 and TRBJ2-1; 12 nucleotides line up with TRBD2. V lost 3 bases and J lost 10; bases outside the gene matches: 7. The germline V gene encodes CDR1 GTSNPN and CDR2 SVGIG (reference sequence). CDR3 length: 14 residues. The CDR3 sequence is CAWRATSGSGEQFF. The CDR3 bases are TGTGCCTGGAGAGCGACTAGCGGGAGTGGAGAGCAGTTCTTC.

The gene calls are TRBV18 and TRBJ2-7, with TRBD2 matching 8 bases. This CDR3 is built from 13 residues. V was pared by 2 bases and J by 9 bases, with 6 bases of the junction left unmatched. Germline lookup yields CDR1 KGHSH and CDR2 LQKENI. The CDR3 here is CASSPGTRGVQYF. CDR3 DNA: TGTGCCAGCTCACCAGGGACTAGGGGCGTGCAGTACTTC.

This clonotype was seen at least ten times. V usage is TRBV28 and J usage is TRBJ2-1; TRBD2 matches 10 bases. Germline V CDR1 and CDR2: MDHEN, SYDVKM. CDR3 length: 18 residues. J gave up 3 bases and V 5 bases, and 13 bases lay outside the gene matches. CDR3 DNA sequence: TGTGCCAGCAGTAAAACCCTTAGCGGGAGGCCCCTCTACAATGAGCAGTTCTTC. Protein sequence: CASSKTLSGRPLYNEQFF.

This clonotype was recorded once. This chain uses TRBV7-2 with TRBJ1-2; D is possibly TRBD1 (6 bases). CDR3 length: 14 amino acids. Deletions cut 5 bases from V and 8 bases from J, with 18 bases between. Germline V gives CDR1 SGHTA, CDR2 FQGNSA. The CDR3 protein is CASSLSLTGIGYTF. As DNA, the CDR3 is TGTGCCAGCAGCCTTAGCCTCACAGGGATCGGCTACACCTTC.

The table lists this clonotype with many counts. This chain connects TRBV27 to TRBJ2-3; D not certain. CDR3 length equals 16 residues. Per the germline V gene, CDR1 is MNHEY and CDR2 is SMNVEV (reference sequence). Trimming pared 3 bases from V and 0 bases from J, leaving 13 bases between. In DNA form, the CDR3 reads TGTGCCAGCAGTTTGGGCCAGATCACTAGCACAGATACGCAGTATTTT. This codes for CASSLGQITSTDTQYF.

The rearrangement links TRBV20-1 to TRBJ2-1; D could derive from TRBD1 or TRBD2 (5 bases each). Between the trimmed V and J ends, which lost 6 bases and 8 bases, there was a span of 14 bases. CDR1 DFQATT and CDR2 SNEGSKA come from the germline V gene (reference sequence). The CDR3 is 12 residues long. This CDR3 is CSALTGADEQFF. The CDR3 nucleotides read TGCAGTGCACTGACCGGGGCAGATGAGCAGTTCTTC.

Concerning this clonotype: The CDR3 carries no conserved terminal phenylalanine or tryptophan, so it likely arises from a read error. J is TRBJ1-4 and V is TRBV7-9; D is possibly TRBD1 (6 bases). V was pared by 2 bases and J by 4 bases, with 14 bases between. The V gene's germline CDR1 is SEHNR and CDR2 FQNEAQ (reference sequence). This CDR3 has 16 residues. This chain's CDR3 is CASSLTRQEVNEKLFS. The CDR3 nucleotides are TGTGCCAGCAGCTTAACCCGACAGGAGGTTAATGAAAAACTGTTTTCT.

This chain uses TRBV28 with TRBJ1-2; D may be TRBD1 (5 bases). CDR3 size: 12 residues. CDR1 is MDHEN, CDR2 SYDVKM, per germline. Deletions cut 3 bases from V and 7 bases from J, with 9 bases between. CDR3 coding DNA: TGTGCCAGCAGTTTTAAGGGGATTGGCTACACCTTC. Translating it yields CASSFKGIGYTF.